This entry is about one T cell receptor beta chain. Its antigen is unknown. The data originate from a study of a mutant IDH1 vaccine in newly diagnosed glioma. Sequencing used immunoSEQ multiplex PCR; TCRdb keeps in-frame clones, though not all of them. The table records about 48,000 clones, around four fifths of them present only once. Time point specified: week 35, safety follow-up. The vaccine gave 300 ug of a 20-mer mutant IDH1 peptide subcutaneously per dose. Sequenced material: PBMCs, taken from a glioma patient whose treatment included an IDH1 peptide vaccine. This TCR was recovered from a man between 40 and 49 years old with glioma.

CDR3 residues: CATDPSSYNSPLHF. DNA of the CDR3: TGTGCCACCGACCCGAGCTCCTATAATTCACCCCTCCACTTT. J is TRBJ1-6 and V is TRBV30; the D is unclear. CDR1 is GTSNPN, CDR2 SVGIG, per germline (reference sequence). Trimming removed 8 bases at V and 0 bases at J, with 11 bases between. The CDR3 extends over 14 amino acids.